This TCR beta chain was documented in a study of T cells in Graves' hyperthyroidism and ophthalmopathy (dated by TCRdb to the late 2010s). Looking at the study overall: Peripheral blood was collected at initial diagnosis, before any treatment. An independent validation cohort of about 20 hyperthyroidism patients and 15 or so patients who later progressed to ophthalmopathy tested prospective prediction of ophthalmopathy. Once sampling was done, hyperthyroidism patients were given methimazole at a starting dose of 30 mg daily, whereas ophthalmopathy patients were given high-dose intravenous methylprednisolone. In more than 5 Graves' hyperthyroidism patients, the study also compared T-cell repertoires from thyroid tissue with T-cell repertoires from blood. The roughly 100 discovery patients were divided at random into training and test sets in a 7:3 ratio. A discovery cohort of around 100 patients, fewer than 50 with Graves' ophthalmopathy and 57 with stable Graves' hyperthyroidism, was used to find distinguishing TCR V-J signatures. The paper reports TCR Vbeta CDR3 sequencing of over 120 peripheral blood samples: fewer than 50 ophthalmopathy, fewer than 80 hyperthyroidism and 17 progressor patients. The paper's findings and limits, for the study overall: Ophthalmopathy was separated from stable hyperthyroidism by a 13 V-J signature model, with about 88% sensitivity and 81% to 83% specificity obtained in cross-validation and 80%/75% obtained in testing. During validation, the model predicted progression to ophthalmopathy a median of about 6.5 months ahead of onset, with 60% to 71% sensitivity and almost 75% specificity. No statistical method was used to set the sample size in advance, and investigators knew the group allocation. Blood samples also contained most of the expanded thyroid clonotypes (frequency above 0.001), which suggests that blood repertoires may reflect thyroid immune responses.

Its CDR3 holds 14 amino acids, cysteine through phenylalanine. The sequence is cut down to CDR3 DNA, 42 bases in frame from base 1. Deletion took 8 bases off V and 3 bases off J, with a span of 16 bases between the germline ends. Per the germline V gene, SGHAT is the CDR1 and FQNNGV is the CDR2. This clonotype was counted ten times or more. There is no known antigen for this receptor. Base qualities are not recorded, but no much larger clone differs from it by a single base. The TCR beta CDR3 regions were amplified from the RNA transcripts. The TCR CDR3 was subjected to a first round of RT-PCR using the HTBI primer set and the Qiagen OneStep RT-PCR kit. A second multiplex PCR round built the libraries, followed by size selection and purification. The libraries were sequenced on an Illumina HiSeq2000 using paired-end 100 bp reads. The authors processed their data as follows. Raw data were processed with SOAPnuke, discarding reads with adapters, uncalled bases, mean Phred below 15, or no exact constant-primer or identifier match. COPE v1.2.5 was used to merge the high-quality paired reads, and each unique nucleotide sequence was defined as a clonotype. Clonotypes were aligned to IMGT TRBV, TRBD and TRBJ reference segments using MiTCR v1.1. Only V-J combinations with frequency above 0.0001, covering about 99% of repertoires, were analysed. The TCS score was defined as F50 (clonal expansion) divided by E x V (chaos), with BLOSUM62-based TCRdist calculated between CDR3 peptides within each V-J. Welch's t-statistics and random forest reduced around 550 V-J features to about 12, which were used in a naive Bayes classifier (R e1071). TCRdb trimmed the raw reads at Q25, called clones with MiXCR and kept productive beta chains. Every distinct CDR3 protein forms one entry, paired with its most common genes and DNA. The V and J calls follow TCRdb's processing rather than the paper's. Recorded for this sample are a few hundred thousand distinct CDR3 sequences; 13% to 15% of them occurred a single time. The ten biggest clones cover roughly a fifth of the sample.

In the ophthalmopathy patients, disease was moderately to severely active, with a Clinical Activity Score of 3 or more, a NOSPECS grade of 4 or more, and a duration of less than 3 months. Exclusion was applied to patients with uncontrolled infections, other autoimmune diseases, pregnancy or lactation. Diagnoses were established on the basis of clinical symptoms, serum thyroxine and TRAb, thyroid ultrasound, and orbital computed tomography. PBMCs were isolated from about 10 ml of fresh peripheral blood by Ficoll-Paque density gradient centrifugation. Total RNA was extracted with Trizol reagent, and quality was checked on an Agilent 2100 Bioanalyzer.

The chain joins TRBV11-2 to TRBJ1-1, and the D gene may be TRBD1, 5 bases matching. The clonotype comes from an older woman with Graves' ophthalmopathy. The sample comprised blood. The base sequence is TGTGCCAGCGAGGTGGTGGGGGGTGACACTGAAGCTTTCTTT. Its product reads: CASEVVGGDTEAFF.